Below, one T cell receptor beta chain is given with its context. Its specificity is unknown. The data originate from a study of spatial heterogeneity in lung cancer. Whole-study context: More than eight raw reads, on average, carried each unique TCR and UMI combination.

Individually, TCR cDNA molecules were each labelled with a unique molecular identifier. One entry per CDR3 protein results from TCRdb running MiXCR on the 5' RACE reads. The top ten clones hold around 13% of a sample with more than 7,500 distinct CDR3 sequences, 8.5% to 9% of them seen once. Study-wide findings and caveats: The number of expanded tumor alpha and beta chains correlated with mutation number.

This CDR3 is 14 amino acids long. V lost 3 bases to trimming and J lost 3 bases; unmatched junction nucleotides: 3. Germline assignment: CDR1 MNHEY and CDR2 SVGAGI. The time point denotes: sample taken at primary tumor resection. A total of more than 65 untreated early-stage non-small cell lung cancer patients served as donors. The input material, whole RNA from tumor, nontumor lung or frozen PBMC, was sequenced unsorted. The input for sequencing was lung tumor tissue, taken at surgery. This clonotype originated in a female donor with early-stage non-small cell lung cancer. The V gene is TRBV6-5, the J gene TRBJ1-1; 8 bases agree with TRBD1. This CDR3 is CASSYAGGYTEAFF. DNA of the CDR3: TGTGCCAGCAGTTATGCAGGGGGCTACACTGAAGCTTTCTTT.